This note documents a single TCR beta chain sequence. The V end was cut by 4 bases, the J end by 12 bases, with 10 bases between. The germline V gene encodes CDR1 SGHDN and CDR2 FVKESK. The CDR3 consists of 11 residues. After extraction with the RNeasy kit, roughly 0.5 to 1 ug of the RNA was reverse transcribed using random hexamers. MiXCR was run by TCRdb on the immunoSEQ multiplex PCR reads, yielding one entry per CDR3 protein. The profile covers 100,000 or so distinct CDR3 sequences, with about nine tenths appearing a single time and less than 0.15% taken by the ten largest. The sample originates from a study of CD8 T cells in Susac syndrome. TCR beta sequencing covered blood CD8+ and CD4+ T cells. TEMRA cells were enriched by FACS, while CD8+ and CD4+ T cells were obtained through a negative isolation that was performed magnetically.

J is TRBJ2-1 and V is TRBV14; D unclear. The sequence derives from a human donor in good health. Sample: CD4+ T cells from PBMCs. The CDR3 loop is CASSPGPAQFF. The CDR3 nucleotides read TGTGCCAGCAGCCCTGGCCCCGCGCAGTTCTTC.